The 16 T cell receptor beta chains in this list originate from one sample, sequenced in a study of blood T cells in healthy people across ages. For the second PCR, which ran for 7 to 11 cycles, a sample-barcoded 5' primer and a J-beta primer mix were used. TCRdb reprocessed the 5' RACE reads with MiXCR, giving one entry per CDR3 protein. The table has around 940,000 distinct CDR3 sequences, roughly 47% seen once. Material: blood. These receptors were collected from a woman in her sixties in good health.

V is TRBV7-2 and J is TRBJ2-3; D tentatively fits TRBD1 or TRBD2 (7 bases each). V shed 3 bases and J shed 1 base, with 17 bases lying between them. Germline CDR1 is SGHTA and CDR2 is FQGNSA. The CDR3 has 17 amino acids. The CDR3 nucleotides read TGTGCCAGCAGCTTCAGGGGGGGCGGAGGAGGCACAGATACGCAGTATTTT. Translating it yields CASSFRGGGGGTDTQYF.

This clonotype was detected once. This chain uses TRBV12-3 or TRBV12-4 with TRBJ1-1; no reliable D call. Deletions cut 6 bases from V and 4 bases from J, with 21 bases between. The CDR3 consists of 16 residues. Here the CDR3 reads CASRFRPPGRGTEAFF. CDR3 DNA sequence: TGTGCCAGCAGATTCCGACCCCCCGGGCGAGGCACTGAAGCTTTCTTT.

This chain links TRBV28 with TRBJ2-7; D unresolved. Germline V gene lookup returns CDR1 MDHEN and CDR2 SYDVKM. The CDR3 runs 15 residues. V lost 3 bases, J lost 2 bases, and 14 bases lay in between. CDR3: CASSFFPPAPYEQYF. The DNA of the CDR3 is TGTGCCAGCAGTTTTTTCCCACCGGCTCCCTACGAGCAGTACTTC.

The V and J genes are TRBV4-2 and TRBJ2-7; D gene ambiguous. Between the trimmed V and J ends, which lost 1 base and 6 bases, there was a span of 10 bases. The germline CDR1 and CDR2 sequences are LGHNA and YNFKEQ. The CDR3 has 13 residues. The CDR3 protein is CASSQGPPGEQYF. The DNA of the CDR3 is TGTGCCAGCAGCCAAGGACCGCCAGGCGAGCAGTACTTC.

This clonotype was found a few times. This chain's CDR3 is CSADRGEETQYF. The DNA of the CDR3 is TGCAGTGCAGACAGGGGTGAAGAGACCCAGTACTTC. V and J are TRBV20-1 and TRBJ2-5, with TRBD1 matching over 8 bases. The CDR3 is made up of 12 amino acids. V was clipped by 6 bases and J by 3 bases; unmatched bases: 3. Looked up from germline, CDR1 is DFQATT and CDR2 is SNEGSKA (reference sequence).

The chain recombines TRBV20-1 with TRBJ2-7, with 9 bases that match TRBD2. Trimming took 2 bases from V and 7 from J; bases not matched to a gene: 6. CDR1 and CDR2 from the germline V gene are DFQATT and SNEGSKA (reference sequence). This CDR3 comprises 13 residues. The CDR3: CSARTAGGGEQYF. The CDR3, as DNA: TGCAGTGCTAGAACAGCGGGAGGAGGTGAGCAGTACTTC.

V and J are TRBV20-1 and TRBJ2-1, with TRBD2 matching over 7 bases. The end of the DNA aligns better with TRBJ2-7, so the J call may be wrong. The CDR3 runs 14 residues. The germline V gene encodes CDR1 DFQATT and CDR2 SNEGSKA (reference sequence). CDR3 nucleotides: TGCAGTGCTAGTCGGGGGGTTACAAACAATGAGCAGTACTTC. Protein: CSASRGVTNNEQYF.

This clonotype has more than one count but fewer than ten. This sequence joins TRBV30 and TRBJ2-7; 8 bases agree with TRBD2. With 0 bases clipped from V and 3 bases from J, the junction kept 4 bases outside the gene matches. In germline, CDR1 is GTSNPN, CDR2 SVGIG (reference sequence). This CDR3 is built from 14 residues. The CDR3 loop reads CAWSVSSGLYEQYF. The CDR3 nucleotides are TGTGCCTGGAGTGTGTCTAGCGGGCTCTACGAGCAGTACTTC. Based on the CDR3 plus reference TRBV30 and TRBJ2-7, the full variable domain is SQTIHQWPATLVQPVGSPLSLECTVEGTSNPNLYWYRQAAGRGLQLLFYSVGIGQISSEVPQNLSASRPQDRQFILSSKKLLLSDSGFYLCAWSVSSGLYEQYFGPGTRLTVT.

The chain recombines TRBV7-2 with TRBJ2-1; D remains ambiguous. Germline V lookup: CDR1 SGHTA, CDR2 FQGNSA. The CDR3 covers 18 residues. Trimming cost V 0 bases and J 3 bases, with 18 bases left between them. CDR3: CASSLARHVGRNYNEQFF. Here the CDR3 DNA reads TGTGCCAGCAGCTTAGCGCGCCACGTCGGACGGAACTACAATGAGCAGTTCTTC.

The V gene is TRBV12-3 or TRBV12-4, the J gene TRBJ2-1; 15 nucleotides line up with TRBD2. This CDR3 is 18 amino acids long. The V segment lost 6 bases and the J segment 3 bases; nucleotides outside the gene matches: 9. The CDR3 here is CASRGGLAGGPDYNEQFF. The CDR3 nucleotides are TGTGCCAGCAGGGGTGGACTAGCGGGAGGGCCTGACTACAATGAGCAGTTCTTC.

J is TRBJ2-3 and V is TRBV7-2; TRBD2 matches 12 bases. Germline CDR1 is SGHTA and CDR2 is FQGNSA. V lost 1 base and J lost 6; bases outside the gene matches: 8. The length of the CDR3 is 17 residues. The CDR3 coding sequence is TGTGCCAGCAGCTTAGTTACTAGCGGGAGGTCCGGGGATACGCAGTATTTT. Translating it yields CASSLVTSGRSGDTQYF.

The chain combines TRBV10-3 with TRBJ2-5, with 7 bases identical to TRBD1. The germline CDR1 and CDR2 sequences are ENHRY and SYGVKD. J gave up 0 bases and V 2 bases, and 9 bases lay outside the gene matches. The CDR3 totals 17 residues. CDR3 DNA sequence: TGTGCCATCAGTGAGCCGAAAGGGACAGCGAACCAAGAGACCCAGTACTTC. Translated, it gives CAISEPKGTANQETQYF.

This clonotype has just a few counts. The chain couples TRBV7-2 to TRBJ2-7, with D perhaps being TRBD1 or TRBD2 (5 bases each). The CDR3 consists of 12 residues. Trimming shortened V by 5 bases and J by 7 bases, and 12 bases separated the two germline ends. Germline CDR1 is SGHTA and CDR2 is FQGNSA. Here the CDR3 DNA reads TGTGCCAGCAGCCAATCCGGGACGGAGCAGTACTTC. This codes for CASSQSGTEQYF.

This rearrangement joins TRBV27 to TRBJ2-5; D tentatively reads TRBD1 or TRBD2 (5 bases each). CDR1 is MNHEY, CDR2 SMNVEV, per germline (reference sequence). V was pared by 6 bases and J by 1 base, with 15 bases between. The CDR3 is 15 residues long. CDR3 sequence: CASRAGTQGQETQYF. DNA for the CDR3: TGTGCCAGCAGGGCCGGGACCCAGGGCCAAGAGACCCAGTACTTC.

To note about this clonotype: Its ends do not fully match the called genes, so a read error is possible. This chain uses TRBV5-1 with TRBJ2-5; 8 bases agree with TRBD2. The CDR3 runs 14 residues. Per germline, CDR1 SGHRS and CDR2 YFSETQ. CDR3 region: CVSSSQREYETQYF. The CDR3, as DNA: TGCGTCAGCAGCTCCCAGCGGGAGTACGAGACCCAGTACTTC. The full variable domain, completed using reference TRBV5-1 and TRBJ2-5, is KAGVTQTPRYLIKTRGQQVTLSCSPISGHRSVSWYQQTPGQGLQFLFEYFSETQRNKGNFPGRFSGRQFSNSRSEMNVSTLELGDSALYLCVSSSQREYETQYFGPGTRLLVL.

This chain connects TRBV18 to TRBJ2-3, with D possibly being TRBD2 (5 bases). The CDR3 runs 14 residues. The germline V gene encodes CDR1 KGHSH and CDR2 LQKENI. The germline V and J ends were trimmed by 3 bases and 5 bases, with 12 bases remaining between them. In DNA, the CDR3 is TGTGCCAGCTCACCTGTGGGAGTGATAGATACGCAGTATTTT. It yields the protein CASSPVGVIDTQYF.